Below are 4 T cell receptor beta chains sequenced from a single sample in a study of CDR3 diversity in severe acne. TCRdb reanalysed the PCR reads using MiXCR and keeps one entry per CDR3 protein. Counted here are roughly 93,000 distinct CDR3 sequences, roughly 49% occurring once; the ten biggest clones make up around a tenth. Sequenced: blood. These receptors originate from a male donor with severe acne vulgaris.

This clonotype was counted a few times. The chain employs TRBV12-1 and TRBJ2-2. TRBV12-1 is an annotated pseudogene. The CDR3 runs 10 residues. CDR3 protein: CASRSGELFF. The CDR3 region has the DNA TGTGCCAGTCGATCCGGGGAGCTGTTTTTT.

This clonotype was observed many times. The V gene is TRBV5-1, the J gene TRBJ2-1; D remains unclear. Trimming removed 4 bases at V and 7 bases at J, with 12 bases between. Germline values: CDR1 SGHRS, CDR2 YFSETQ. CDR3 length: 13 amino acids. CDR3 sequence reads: CASSPSDLNEQFF. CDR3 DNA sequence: TGCGCCAGCAGCCCCTCGGATTTGAATGAGCAGTTCTTC.

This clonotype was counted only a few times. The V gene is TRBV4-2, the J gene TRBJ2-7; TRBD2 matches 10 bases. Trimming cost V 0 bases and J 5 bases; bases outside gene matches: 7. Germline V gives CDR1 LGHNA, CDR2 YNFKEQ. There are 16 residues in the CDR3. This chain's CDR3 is CASSQEGAGGPNEQYF. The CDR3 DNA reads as TGTGCCAGCAGCCAAGAGGGAGCGGGAGGGCCGAACGAGCAGTACTTC.

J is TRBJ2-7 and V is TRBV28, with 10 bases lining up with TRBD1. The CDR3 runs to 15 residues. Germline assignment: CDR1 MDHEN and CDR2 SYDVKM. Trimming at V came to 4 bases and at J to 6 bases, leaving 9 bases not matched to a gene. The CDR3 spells CASSSTGQGSGEQYF. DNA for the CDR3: TGTGCCAGCAGTTCCACGGGACAGGGGAGCGGCGAGCAGTACTTC.